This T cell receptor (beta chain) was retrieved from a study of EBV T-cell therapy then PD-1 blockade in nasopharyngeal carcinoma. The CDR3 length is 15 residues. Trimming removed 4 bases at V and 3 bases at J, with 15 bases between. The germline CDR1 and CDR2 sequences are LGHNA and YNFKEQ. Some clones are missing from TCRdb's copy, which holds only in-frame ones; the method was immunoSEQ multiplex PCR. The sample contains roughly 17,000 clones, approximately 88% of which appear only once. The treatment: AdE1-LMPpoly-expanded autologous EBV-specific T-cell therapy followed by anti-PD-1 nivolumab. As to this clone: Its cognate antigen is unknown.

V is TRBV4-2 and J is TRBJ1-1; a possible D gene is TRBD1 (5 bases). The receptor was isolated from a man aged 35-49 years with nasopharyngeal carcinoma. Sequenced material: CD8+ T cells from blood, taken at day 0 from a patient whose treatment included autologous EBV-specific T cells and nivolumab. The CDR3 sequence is CASSPVSGGYTEAFF. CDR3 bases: TGTGCCAGCAGCCCCGTAAGCGGGGGATACACTGAAGCTTTCTTT.